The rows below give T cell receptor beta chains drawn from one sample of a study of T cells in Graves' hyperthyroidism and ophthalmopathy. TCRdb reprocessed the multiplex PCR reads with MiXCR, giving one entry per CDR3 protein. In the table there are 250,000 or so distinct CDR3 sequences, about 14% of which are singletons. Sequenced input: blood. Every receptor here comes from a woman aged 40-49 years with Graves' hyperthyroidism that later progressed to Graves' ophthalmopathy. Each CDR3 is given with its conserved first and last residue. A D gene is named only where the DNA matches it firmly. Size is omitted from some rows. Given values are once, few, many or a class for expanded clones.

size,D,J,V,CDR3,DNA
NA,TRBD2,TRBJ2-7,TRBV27,CASSPLSSGASYEQYF,TGTGCCAGCAGTCCCCTGTCTAGCGGGGCCTCCTACGAGCAGTACTTC
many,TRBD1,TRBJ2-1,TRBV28,CASSLFTGGINEQFF,TGTGCCAGCAGTTTATTCACAGGGGGTATCAATGAGCAGTTCTTC
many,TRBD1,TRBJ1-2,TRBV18,CASSKLQGDYGYTF,TGTGCCAGCTCAAAACTACAGGGGGACTATGGCTACACCTTC
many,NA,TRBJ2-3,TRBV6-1,CASRIWGLSLTDTQYF,TGTGCCAGCCGTATCTGGGGCCTATCCCTCACAGATACGCAGTATTTT
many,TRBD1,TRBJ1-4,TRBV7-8,CASSEGGTNEKLFF,TGTGCCAGCAGCGAAGGGGGCACTAATGAAAAACTGTTTTTT
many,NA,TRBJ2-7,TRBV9,CASSVRGALDEQYF,TGTGCCAGCAGCGTACGAGGTGCCCTTGACGAGCAGTACTTC
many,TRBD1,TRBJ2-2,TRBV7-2,CASSLGTGVKTGELFF,TGTGCCAGCAGCTTAGGGACAGGGGTAAAGACCGGGGAGCTGTTTTTT
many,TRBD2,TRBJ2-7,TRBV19,CASRDAGRPSYEQYF,TGTGCCAGTAGGGACGCCGGGAGGCCCTCCTACGAGCAGTACTTC
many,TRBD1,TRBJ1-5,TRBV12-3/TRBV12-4,CASNLRGDRNQPQHF,TGTGCCAGCAACCTCCGGGGGGACAGGAATCAGCCCCAGCATTTT
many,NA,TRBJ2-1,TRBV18,CASSPVGNEQFF,TGTGCCAGCTCACCGGTCGGCAATGAGCAGTTCTTC
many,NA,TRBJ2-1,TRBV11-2,CASSSPLGLAHNEQFF,TGTGCCAGCAGCTCACCTTTAGGGCTAGCTCACAATGAGCAGTTCTTC
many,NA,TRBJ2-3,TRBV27,CASSFPGNTQYF,TGTGCCAGCAGTTTTCCGGGAAATACGCAGTATTTT
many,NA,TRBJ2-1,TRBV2,CARGDYNEQFF,TGTGCCAGGGGAGACTACAATGAGCAGTTCTTC
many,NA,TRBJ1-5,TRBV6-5,CASSSTGAPSNQPQHF,TGTGCCAGCAGTTCTACGGGGGCTCCGAGCAATCAGCCCCAGCATTTT
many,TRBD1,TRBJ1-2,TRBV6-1,CASRYQAGGLNYGYTF,TGTGCCAGCAGATATCAGGCAGGGGGTTTGAACTATGGCTACACCTTC
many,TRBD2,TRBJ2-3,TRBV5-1,CASSFWTSGSTDTQYF,TGCGCCAGCAGCTTTTGGACTAGCGGGAGCACAGATACGCAGTATTTT
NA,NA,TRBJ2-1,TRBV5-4,CASGRENSYNEQFF,TGTGCCAGCGGTCGGGAAAACTCCTACAATGAGCAGTTCTTC
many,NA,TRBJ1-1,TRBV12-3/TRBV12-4,CASSLMGPNTEAFF,TGTGCCAGCAGTTTAATGGGACCAAACACTGAAGCTTTCTTT
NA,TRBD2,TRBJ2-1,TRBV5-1,CASGFAGTSGYEQFF,TGCGCCAGCGGGTTCGCCGGGACTAGCGGGTATGAGCAGTTCTTC
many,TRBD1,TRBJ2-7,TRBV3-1,CASSQLTGVSYEQYF,TGTGCCAGCAGCCAACTGACAGGGGTTAGTTACGAGCAGTACTTC
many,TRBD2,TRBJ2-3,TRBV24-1,CATSAGTRSTDTQYF,TGTGCCACCAGTGCCGGGACTAGATCCACAGATACGCAGTATTTT
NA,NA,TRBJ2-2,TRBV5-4,CASSLLAPDAGELFF,TGTGCCAGCAGCCTCCTAGCCCCCGACGCCGGGGAGCTGTTTTTT
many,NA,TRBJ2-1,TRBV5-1,CASSFEVGIRELSSYNEQFF,TGCGCCAGCAGCTTCGAGGTAGGGATCCGCGAACTTAGCTCCTACAATGAGCAGTTCTTC
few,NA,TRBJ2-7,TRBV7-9,CASSLSSGEQYF,TGTGCCAGCAGCTTGAGCTCCGGCGAGCAGTACTTC
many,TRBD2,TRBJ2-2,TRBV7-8,CASSLALAGIVNTGELFF,TGTGCCAGCAGCTTAGCTTTAGCGGGGATCGTAAACACCGGGGAGCTGTTTTTT
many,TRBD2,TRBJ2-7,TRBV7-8,CASSSGLAGGGEQYF,TGTGCCAGCAGCTCGGGACTAGCGGGAGGTGGTGAGCAGTACTTC
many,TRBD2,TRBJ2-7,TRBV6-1,CASSGLGLASVEQYF,TGTGCCAGCAGTGGCTTGGGACTAGCGTCAGTCGAGCAGTACTTC
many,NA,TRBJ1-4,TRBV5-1,CASSLGRTDNEKLFF,TGCGCCAGCAGCTTAGGGCGGACCGATAATGAAAAACTGTTTTTT
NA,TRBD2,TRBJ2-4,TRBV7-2,CASSSGLAGGGKNIQYF,TGTGCCAGCAGTTCAGGACTAGCGGGAGGAGGCAAAAACATTCAGTACTTC
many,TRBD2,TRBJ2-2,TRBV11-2,CASSLWTSGRGELFF,TGTGCCAGCAGCTTGTGGACTAGCGGGAGAGGGGAGCTGTTTTTT
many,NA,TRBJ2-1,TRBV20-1,CSAPPRDRQFF,TGCAGTGCCCCTCCCCGGGACCGGCAGTTCTTC
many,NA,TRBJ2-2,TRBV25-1,CASSGPEWAGELFF,TGTGCCAGCAGTGGGCCGGAGTGGGCCGGGGAGCTGTTTTTT
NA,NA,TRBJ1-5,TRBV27,CTSMAGFGDQPQHF,TGTACCAGCATGGCGGGGTTTGGGGATCAGCCCCAGCATTTT
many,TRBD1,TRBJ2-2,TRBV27,CASSLQQGVTGELFF,TGTGCCAGCAGTTTACAACAGGGGGTCACCGGGGAGCTGTTTTTT
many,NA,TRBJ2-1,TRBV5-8,CASLDWISLNEQFF,TGTGCCAGCCTTGACTGGATCTCTCTCAATGAGCAGTTCTTC
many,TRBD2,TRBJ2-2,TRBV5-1,CASSLGLAGLTGELFF,TGCGCCAGCAGCCTCGGACTAGCGGGACTGACCGGGGAGCTGTTTTTT
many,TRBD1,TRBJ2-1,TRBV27,CASSLVPGDSYNEQFF,TGTGCCAGCAGTTTAGTTCCCGGGGACAGTTACAATGAGCAGTTCTTC
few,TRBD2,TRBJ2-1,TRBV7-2,CASSSGLAGGGQFF,TGTGCCAGCAGCTCGGGACTAGCGGGGGGGGGGCAGTTCTTC
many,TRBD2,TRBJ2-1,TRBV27,CASSYRPELAGVDGEQFF,TGTGCCAGCAGTTATAGACCCGAGCTAGCGGGAGTCGATGGTGAGCAGTTCTTC
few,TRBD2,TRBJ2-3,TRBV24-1,CATSDNVAGGFTDTQYF,TGTGCCACCAGTGACAACGTAGCGGGAGGGTTCACAGATACGCAGTATTTT
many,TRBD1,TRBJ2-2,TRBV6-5,CASSYPTGGAGTGELFF,TGTGCCAGCAGTTACCCGACAGGGGGCGCGGGCACCGGGGAGCTGTTTTTT
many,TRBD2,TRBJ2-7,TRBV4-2,CASSQEWTSESSYEQYF,TGTGCCAGCAGCCAAGAATGGACTAGCGAGAGCTCCTACGAGCAGTACTTC
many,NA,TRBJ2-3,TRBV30,CAWSRNPRADTQYF,TGTGCCTGGAGTCGAAACCCCCGCGCAGATACGCAGTATTTT
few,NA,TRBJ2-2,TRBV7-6,CASSSRGKVRAGDTGELFF,TGTGCCAGCAGCTCTCGGGGTAAAGTCCGGGCAGGGGACACCGGGGAGCTGTTTTTT
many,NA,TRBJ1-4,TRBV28,CASGLVSLEKLFF,TGTGCCAGCGGATTGGTATCCCTTGAAAAACTGTTTTTT
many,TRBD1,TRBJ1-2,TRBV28,CASQYWTGGYGYTF,TGTGCCAGCCAATATTGGACAGGGGGCTACGGCTACACCTTC
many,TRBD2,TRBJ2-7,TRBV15,CATSRGGGGGSYEQYF,TGTGCCACCAGCCGGGGGGGGGGGGGTGGCTCCTACGAGCAGTACTTC
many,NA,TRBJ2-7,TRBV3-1,CASSPTLLSYEQYF,TGTGCCAGCAGCCCAACCCTCCTCTCCTACGAGCAGTACTTC
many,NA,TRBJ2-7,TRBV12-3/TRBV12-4,CASSLRRGYEQYF,TGTGCCAGCAGTTTAAGACGAGGCTACGAGCAGTACTTC
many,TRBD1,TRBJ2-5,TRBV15,CATSRPRTGRETQYF,TGTGCCACCAGCAGACCCCGGACAGGACGGGAGACCCAGTACTTC